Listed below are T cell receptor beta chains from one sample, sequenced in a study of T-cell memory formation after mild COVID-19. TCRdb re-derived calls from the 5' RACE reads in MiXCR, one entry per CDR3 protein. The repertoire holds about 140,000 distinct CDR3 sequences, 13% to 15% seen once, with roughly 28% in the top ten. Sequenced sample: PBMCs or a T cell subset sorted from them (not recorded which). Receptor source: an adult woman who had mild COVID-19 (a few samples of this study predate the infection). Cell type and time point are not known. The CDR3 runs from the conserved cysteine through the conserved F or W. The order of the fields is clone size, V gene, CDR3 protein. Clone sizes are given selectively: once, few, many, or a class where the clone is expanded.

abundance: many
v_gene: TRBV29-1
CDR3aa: CSVVGGDAREQYF

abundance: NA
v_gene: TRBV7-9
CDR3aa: CASSSPGSTDTQYF

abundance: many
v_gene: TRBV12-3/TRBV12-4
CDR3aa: CASSRTSGFYEQYF

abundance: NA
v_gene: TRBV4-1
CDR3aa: CASSPLGGGTEQYF

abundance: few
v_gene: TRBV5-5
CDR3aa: CASSLAGGFNEQFF

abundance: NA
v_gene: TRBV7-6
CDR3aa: CASRPGSGNTEAFF

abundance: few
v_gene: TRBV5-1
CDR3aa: CASSLEQGYYEQYF

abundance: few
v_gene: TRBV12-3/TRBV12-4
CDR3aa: CASSPTRGTSYEQYF

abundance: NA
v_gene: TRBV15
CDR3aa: CATSSLGTTPQGELFF

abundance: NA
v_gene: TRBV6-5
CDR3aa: CASSYSSNEQFF

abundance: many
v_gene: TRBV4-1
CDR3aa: CASSQGIEGPSGEQFF

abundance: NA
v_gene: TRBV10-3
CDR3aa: CAISESGDRGLDEQYF

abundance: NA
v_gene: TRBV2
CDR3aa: CASRGGLAGYTDTQYF

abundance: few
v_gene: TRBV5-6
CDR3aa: CASSWGGSHRFGDTQYF

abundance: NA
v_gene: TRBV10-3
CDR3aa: CAISESGTGISTDTQYF

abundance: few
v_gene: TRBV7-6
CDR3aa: CASRGSWDTQYF

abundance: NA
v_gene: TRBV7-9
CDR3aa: CASSLDGGRRAEAFF

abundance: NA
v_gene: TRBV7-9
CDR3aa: CASSLAQGSGANVLTF

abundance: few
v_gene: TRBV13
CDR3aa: CASSSDRTPLHF

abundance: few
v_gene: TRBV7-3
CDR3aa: CASSSPGDSGNEQFF

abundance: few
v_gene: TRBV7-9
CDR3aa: CASSREDRARQETQYF

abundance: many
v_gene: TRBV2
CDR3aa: CASRGLTYEQYF

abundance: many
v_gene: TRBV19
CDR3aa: CASSTIAGPNYEQYF

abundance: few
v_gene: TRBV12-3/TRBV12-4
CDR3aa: CASSLARGIEQYF

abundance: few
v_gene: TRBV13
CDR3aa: CASTSGTSIRYGYTF

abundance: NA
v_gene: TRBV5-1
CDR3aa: CASSLIQGLDNEQFF

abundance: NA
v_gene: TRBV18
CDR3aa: CASSPTVYSNQPQHF

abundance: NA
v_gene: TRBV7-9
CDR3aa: CASSYPGLPQDYGYTF

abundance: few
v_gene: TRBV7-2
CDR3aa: CASSFWTGAVNEQFF

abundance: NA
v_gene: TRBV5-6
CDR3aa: CASSFGIKQFF

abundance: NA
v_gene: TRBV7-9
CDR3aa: CASSLAASGSSYEQYF

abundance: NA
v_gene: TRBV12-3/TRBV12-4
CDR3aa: CASSLGLTGGEQYF

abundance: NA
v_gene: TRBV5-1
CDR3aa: CASSQGGDTYEQYF

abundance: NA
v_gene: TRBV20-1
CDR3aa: CSARGIGNQYGTEAFF

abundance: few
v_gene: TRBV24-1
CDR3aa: CATSDLSLAGEQFF

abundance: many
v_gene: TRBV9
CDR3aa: CASSASGGPTDTQYF

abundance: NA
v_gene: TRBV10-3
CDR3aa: CAITLDSSYEQYF

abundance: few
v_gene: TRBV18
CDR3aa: CASSPGHYEQYF

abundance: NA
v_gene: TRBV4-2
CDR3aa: CASSQDGTSGSYEQYF

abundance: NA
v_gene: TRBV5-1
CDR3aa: CASSNSGTSAQETQYF

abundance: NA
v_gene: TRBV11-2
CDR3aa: CASSPGGFATNEKLFF

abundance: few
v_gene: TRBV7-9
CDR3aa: CASSSAGTSGELFF

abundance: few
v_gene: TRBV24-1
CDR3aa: CATSDFTRGEETQYF

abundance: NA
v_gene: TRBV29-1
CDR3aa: CSVAASPEGSYEQYF

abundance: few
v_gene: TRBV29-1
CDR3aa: CSTEGQNYNEQFF

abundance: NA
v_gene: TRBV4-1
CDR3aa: CASRQDYSYSNQPQHF

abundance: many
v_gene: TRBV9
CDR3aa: CASSSDRGTNTEAFF

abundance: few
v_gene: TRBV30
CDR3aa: CAWSADSFYEQYF

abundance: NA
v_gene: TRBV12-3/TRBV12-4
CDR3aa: CASSLGIRNYGYTF

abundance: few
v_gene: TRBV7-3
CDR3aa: CASSPDGTLSSYNEQFF

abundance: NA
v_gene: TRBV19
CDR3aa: CASSISGRWEMNTEAFF

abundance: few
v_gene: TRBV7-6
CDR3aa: CASSFGGDGNEQYF

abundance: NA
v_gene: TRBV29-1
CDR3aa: CSVMIRGTTQYF

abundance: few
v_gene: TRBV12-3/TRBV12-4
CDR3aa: CASRLGLASDTQYF

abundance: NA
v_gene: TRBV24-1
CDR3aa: CATSGRLAGGASGANVLTF

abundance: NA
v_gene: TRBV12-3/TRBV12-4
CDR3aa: CASSSPGQGRTDTQYF

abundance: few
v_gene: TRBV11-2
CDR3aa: CASSTTGRQNTEAFF

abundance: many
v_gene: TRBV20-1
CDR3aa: CSARDHRGPNNSPLHF